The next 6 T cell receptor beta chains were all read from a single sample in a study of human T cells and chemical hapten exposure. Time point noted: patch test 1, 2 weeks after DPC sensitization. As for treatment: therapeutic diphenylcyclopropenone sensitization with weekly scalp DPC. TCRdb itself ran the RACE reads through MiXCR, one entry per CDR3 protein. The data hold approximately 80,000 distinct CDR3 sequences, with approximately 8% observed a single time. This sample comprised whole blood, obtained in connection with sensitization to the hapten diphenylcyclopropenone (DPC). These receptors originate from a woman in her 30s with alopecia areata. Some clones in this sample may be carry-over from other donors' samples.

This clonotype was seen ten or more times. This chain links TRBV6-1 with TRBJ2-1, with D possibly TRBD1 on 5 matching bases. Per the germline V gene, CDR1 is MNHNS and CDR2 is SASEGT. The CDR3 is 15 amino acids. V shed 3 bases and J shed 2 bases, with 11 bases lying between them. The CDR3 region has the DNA TGTGCCAGCAGTGACCAGACAGATACCTACAATGAGCAGTTCTTC. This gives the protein CASSDQTDTYNEQFF.

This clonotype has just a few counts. CDR3 sequence: CAIRSGGPDTQYF. DNA of the CDR3: TGTGCCATCCGTAGCGGGGGGCCGGATACGCAGTATTTT. The rearrangement joins TRBV10-3 to TRBJ2-3; 10 nucleotides align to TRBD2. CDR1 ENHRY and CDR2 SYGVKD come from the germline V gene. After removal of 8 bases from V and 6 bases from J, the junction contained 5 bases not matched to a gene. The CDR3 extends over 13 amino acids.

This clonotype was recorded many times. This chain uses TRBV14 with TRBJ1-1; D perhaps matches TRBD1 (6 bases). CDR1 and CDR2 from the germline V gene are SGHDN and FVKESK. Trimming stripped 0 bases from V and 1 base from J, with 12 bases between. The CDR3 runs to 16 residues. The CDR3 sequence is CASSQDTTGRNTEAFF. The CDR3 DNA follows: TGTGCCAGCAGCCAAGATACGACAGGCCGGAACACTGAAGCTTTCTTT.

CDR3 sequence: CASSVDQGAREGRETQYF. The CDR3 coding sequence is TGTGCCAGCAGCGTCGACCAGGGGGCGCGAGAGGGGAGAGAGACCCAGTACTTC. V and J are TRBV9 and TRBJ2-5; 8 nucleotides line up with TRBD1. The germline V gene has CDR1 SGDLS and CDR2 YYNGEE. V lost 2 bases and J lost 4; bases outside the gene matches: 16. This CDR3 is 18 amino acids long.

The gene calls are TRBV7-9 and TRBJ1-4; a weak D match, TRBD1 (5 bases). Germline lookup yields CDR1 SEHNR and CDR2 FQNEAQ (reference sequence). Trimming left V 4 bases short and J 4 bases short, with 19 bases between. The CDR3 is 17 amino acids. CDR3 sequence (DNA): TGTGCCAGCAGCTCGGGACTGGAAATTATTTATAATGAAAAACTGTTTTTT. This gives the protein CASSSGLEIIYNEKLFF.

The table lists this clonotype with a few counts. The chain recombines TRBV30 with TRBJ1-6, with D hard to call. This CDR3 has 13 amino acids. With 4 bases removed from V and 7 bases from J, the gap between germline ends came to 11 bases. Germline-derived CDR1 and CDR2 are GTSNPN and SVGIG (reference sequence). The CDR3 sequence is CAWNSDTNSPLHF. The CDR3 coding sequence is TGTGCCTGGAACTCAGACACGAATTCACCCCTCCACTTT.